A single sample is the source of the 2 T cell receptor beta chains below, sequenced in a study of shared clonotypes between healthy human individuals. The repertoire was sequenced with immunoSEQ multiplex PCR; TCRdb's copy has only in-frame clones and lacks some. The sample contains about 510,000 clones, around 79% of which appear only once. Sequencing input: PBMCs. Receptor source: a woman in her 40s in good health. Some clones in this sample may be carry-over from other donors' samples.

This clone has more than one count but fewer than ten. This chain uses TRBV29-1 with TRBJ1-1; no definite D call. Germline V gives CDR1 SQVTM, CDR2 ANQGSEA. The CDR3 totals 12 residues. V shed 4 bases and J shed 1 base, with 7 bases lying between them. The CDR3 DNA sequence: TGCAGCGTTGGACGCTCGAACACTGAAGCTTTCTTT. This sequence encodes CSVGRSNTEAFF.

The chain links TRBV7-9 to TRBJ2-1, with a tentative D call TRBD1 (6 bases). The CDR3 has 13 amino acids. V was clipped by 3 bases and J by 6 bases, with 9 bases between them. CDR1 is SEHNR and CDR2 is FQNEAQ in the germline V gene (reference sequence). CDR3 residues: CASSLGHGNEQFF. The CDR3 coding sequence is TGTGCCAGCAGCTTGGGACACGGCAATGAGCAGTTCTTC.